This T cell receptor (beta chain) came from a study of metastatic and nonmetastatic thyroid tumors. Study-wide results and limits: Versus benign nodules, malignant thyroid tumors reportedly had significantly higher TCR beta diversity, in blood and tumor.

Not a single patient had been given any form of treatment at any point before undergoing thyroid surgery. In germline, CDR1 is MNHEY, CDR2 SVGAGI. V was trimmed by 1 base and J by 2 bases, leaving 8 bases between them. This CDR3 comprises 15 residues. Only a few counts were recorded for this clone. The target antigen is unknown. In the original analysis: Variation in CDR3 across clinicopathological groups served as the basis for constructing a distant-metastasis classifier in papillary thyroid cancer. TCRdb re-analyzed the PCR reads through MiXCR. TCRdb's processing, not the study's, gives the V and J calls here. The data contain tens of thousands of clones, approximately 24% of them singletons.

The sample comprised tumor tissue. This TCR was recovered from a female donor with papillary thyroid cancer or a benign thyroid nodule (not recorded which). Some clones in this sample may be carry-over from other donors' samples. The gene calls are TRBV6-5 and TRBJ2-2; the D gene is possibly TRBD2 (6 bases). In DNA, the CDR3 is TGTGCCAGCAGTTACTTTGCGGGAAACACCGGGGAGCTGTTTTTT. It codes for CASSYFAGNTGELFF.